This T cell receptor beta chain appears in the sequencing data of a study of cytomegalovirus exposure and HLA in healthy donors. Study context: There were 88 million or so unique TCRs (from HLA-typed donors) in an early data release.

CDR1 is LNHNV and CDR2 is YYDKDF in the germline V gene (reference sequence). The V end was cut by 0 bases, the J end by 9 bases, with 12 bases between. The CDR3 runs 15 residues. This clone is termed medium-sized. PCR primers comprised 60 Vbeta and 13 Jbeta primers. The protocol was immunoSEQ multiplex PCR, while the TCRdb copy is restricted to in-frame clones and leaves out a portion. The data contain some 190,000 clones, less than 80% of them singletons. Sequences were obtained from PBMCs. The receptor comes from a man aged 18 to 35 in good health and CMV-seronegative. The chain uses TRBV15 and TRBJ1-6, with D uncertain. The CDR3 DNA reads TGTGCCACCAGCAGAGATCAGAGCGGGAGTTCACCCCTCCACTTT. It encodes CATSRDQSGSSPLHF.